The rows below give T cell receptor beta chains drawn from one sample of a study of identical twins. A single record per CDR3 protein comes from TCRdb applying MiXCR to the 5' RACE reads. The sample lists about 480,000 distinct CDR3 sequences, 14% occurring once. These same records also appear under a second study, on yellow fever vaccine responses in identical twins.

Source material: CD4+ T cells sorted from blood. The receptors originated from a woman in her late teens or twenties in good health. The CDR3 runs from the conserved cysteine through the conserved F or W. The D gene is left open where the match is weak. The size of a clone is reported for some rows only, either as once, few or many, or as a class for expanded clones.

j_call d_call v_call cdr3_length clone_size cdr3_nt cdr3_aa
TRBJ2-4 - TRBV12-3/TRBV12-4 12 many TGTGCCAGCAGTTTACAGGCAAACATTCAGTACTTC CASSLQANIQYF
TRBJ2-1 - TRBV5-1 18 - TGCGCCAGCAGCTTGACCCCCCCAGCGGGTGGCTCCTACAATGAGCAGTTCTTC CASSLTPPAGGSYNEQFF
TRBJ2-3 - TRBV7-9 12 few TGTGCCAGCAGCTTATCACTAGCAGATGTGTATTTT CASSLSLADVYF
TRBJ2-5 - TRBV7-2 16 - TGTGCCAGCAGCTTAGCGCGTGGTTTAGACCAAGAGACCCAGTACTTC CASSLARGLDQETQYF
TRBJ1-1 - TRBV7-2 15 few TGTGCCAGCAGCTTAGTGCCGACAGCTAACACTGAAGCTTTCTTT CASSLVPTANTEAFF
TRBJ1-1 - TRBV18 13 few TGTGCCAGCTCACCGGGAATCCAAACTGAAGCTTTCTTT CASSPGIQTEAFF
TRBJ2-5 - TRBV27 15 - TGTGCCAGCAGTTTATCTCTAGGATGGGTGGAGACCCAGTACTTC CASSLSLGWVETQYF
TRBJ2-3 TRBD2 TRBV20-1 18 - TGCAGTGCTAGAGATCAGTCTGGGACTAGCGGGGGCGCAGATACGCAGTATTTT CSARDQSGTSGGADTQYF
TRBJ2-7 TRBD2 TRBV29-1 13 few TGCAGCGTTGATGGGGGGGGTCGGCTCGAGCAGTACTTC CSVDGGGRLEQYF
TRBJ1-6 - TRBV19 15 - TGTGCCAGTAGTATGCTGGCCAGAAGCGATTCACCCCTCCACTTT CASSMLARSDSPLHF
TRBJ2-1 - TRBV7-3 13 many TGTGCCAGCAGCTTAACTCTCAGGAGTGAGCAGTTCTTC CASSLTLRSEQFF
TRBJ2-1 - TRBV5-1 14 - TGCGCCAGCAGCTTGGCCGATTGGACGGATGAGCAGTTCTTC CASSLADWTDEQFF
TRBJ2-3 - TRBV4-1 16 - TGCGCCAGCAGCCAAGATCGGGTCGGGAGCACAGATACGCAGTATTTT CASSQDRVGSTDTQYF
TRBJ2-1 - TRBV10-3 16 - TGTGCCATCAGTGATTCGGGACGGAACTCCTACAATGAGCAGTTCTTC CAISDSGRNSYNEQFF
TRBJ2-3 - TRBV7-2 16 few TGTGCCAGCAGCGACGCTCGGGGTACTACCACAGATACGCAGTATTTT CASSDARGTTTDTQYF
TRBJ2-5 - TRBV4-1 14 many TGCGCCAGCAGCCAAGATCGTCGGGGAGAGACCCAGTACTTC CASSQDRRGETQYF
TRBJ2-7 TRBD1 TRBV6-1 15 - TGTGCCAGCAGAGCCCTGACAGGGAACACCTACGAGCAGTACTTC CASRALTGNTYEQYF
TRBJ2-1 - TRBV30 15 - TGTGCCTGGAGTCCTCAGGGGCACATATACAATGAGCAGTTCTTC CAWSPQGHIYNEQFF
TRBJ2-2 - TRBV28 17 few TGTGCCAGCAGGACCCCCGCAGGTCAAAGAAAGACCGGGGAGCTGTTTTTT CASRTPAGQRKTGELFF
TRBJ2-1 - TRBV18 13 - TGTGCCAGCTCACGCCCCCCCCAGGGTGGGCAGTTCTTC CASSRPPQGGQFF
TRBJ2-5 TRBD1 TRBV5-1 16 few TGCGCCAGCAGCTTTACTCGGGACAGCCCGCAAGAGACCCAGTACTTC CASSFTRDSPQETQYF
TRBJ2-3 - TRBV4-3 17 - TGCGCCAGCAGCCAAGATCTGTTGGGGGTCGGCACAGATACGCAGTATTTT CASSQDLLGVGTDTQYF
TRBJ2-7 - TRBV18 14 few TGTGCCAGCTCACCAACGACAGTGAGCTACGAGCAGTACTTC CASSPTTVSYEQYF
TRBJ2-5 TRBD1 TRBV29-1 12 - TGCAGCGCCGGACAGGGACTCGAGACCCAGTACTTC CSAGQGLETQYF
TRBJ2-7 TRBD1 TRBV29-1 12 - TGCAGCACCCGGGACAGGGGGAACGAGCAGTACTTC CSTRDRGNEQYF
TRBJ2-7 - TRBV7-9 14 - TGTGCCAGCAGCTTGGGGGAAAAAACCTACGAGCAGTACTTC CASSLGEKTYEQYF
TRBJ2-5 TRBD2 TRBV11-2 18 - TGTGCCAGCAGCTTAGTGATCCCGAGACTAGCGGTTCAAGAGACCCAGTACTTC CASSLVIPRLAVQETQYF
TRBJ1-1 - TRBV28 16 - TGTGCCAGCCCTAGCCCTGGACGGCCTGGGAACACTGAAGCTTTCTTT CASPSPGRPGNTEAFF
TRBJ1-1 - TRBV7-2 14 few TGTGCCAGCAGCCGGGGGGGGGCGGATACTGAAGCTTTCTTT CASSRGGADTEAFF
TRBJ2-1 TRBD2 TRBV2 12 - TGTGCCAGCAAGCGGGAGGCCTATGAGCAGTTCTTC CASKREAYEQFF